This T cell receptor (beta chain) is from a study of cytomegalovirus exposure and HLA in healthy donors. Looking at the study overall: Among about 179 million T cells, an earlier analysis found roughly 100 million unique TCR beta sequences. Regarding the study as a whole: In a later analysis, several top co-occurrence clusters appeared linked to parvovirus B19, influenza, CMV and Epstein-Barr virus. With DRB1 most and HLA-C fewest, TCR association rates differed between HLA loci in a later analysis.

Donors consisted of healthy bone marrow donors. Use of 60 Vbeta and 13 Jbeta primers characterized the PCR. Generated by immunoSEQ multiplex PCR, the TCRdb table keeps only in-frame clones and is missing some. The table shows 65,000 to 100,000 clones, with 65% to 80% occurring only once. About this clone itself: Its specificity is not known.

The CDR3 sequence is 17 residues long. J lost 9 bases, V lost 4 bases, and 11 bases had no gene match. Germline lookup yields CDR1 MNHNS and CDR2 SASEGT. The genes are TRBV6-1 and TRBJ2-1; 14 positions match TRBD2. The sequence derives from a man between 35 and 55 years old in good health and CMV-seronegative. The sample was PBMCs. CDR3 loop: CASSGLAGGERGGEQFF. The CDR3, as DNA: TGTGCCAGCAGTGGACTAGCGGGGGGGGAAAGGGGCGGTGAGCAGTTCTTC.